The 23 T cell receptor beta chains reported below all come from one sample, sequenced in a study of cytomegalovirus exposure and HLA in healthy donors (dated by TCRdb to the late 2010s). The method behind the library was the immunoSEQ multiplex PCR assay. A mixture of 60 forward primers for TCR Vbeta segments and 13 reverse primers for TCR Jbeta segments was used in the multiplex PCR. Sourced from immuneACCESS, this table was stored by TCRdb with only in-frame sequences that have V and J called. A share of the clones is absent; for the studies checked, an unresolved V gene accounts for under half, and the remainder has no known explanation. Recorded for this sample are about 160,000 clones; approximately 81% of them occurred a single time. Of the sample, 2.5% is held by the ten largest clones. Source material: PBMCs. All receptors derive from a female donor in good health and CMV-seronegative.

This clone occurred a few times. Within the sample, other DNA sequences also encode this same CDR3. The chain couples TRBV6-4 to TRBJ2-1; 7 bases are a match to TRBD1. CDR3 length equals 14 residues. Trimming took 8 bases from V and 0 from J; bases not matched to a gene: 4. The germline gives CDR1 MRHNA, CDR2 SNTAGT. CDR3 DNA sequence: TGTGCCAGCCGACGGGACAGCTCCTACAATGAGCAGTTCTTC. This sequence encodes CASRRDSSYNEQFF.

The chain couples TRBV7-9 to TRBJ1-2; weak D call: TRBD1 (6 bases). With 7 bases removed from V and 7 bases from J, the gap between germline ends came to 19 bases. The CDR3 spans 14 residues. Per the germline V gene, CDR1 is SEHNR and CDR2 is FQNEAQ (reference sequence). The DNA of the CDR3 is TGTGCCAGCACGAAACAACAGGGTCCGGGTGGCTACACCTTC. It translates to CASTKQQGPGGYTF. Filled out from reference TRBV7-9 and TRBJ1-2, the complete variable domain reads DTGVSQNPRHKITKRGQNVTFRCDPISEHNRLYWYRQTLGQGPEFLTYFQNEAQLEKSRLLSDRFSAERPKGSFSTLEIQRTEQGDSAMYLCASTKQQGPGGYTFGSGTRLTVV.

This clone was detected once. The chain has TRBV9 and TRBJ2-3; 13 bases line up with TRBD2. The CDR3 contains 19 residues. The trim removed 4 bases at V and 2 bases at J, leaving 13 bases unmatched. Germline V gene data show CDR1 as SGDLS and CDR2 as YYNGEE. Here the CDR3 reads CASSKQGLAGTRPTDTQYF. As DNA, the CDR3 is TGTGCCAGCAGCAAACAGGGACTAGCGGGAACCCGCCCCACAGATACGCAGTATTTT.

This clone was found a few times. V and J are TRBV29-1 and TRBJ2-7; a possible D gene is TRBD1 (5 bases). Germline V lookup: CDR1 SQVTM, CDR2 ANQGSEA. The CDR3 runs to 14 residues. V was cut by 5 bases and J by 0 bases, with 14 bases left in between. The CDR3 here is CSVRPGPRSYEQYF. For the CDR3, the DNA is TGCAGCGTTCGTCCAGGGCCCCGCTCCTACGAGCAGTACTTC.

This chain uses TRBV7-2 with TRBJ1-4; D is perhaps TRBD1 (5 bases). CDR3 length: 14 residues. From germline, CDR1 is SGHTA and CDR2 FQGNSA. Trimming took off 5 bases at V and 8 bases at J, with 15 bases between the two ends. CDR3 protein: CASSQLTVGEKLFF. For the CDR3, the DNA is TGTGCCAGCAGCCAATTGACAGTAGGGGAAAAACTGTTTTTT.

As concerns this clone: Mismatch with germline at one junction end may stem from a read error. V and J are TRBV4-2 and TRBJ2-7; possibly TRBD1 for D (6 bases). The CDR3 has 16 amino acids. Germline V gene lookup returns CDR1 LGHNA and CDR2 YNFKEQ. The CDR3 is CASSQDIGQPSDEQYF. Written as DNA, the CDR3 is TGTGCCAGCAGCCAAGATATCGGACAGCCCTCCGACGAGCAGTACTTC.

The chain links TRBV11-2 to TRBJ2-7; 7 bases align to TRBD2. Germline assignment: CDR1 SGHAT and CDR2 FQNNGV. Trimming took 5 bases from V and 5 from J; bases not matched to a gene: 6. The CDR3 has 13 residues. CDR3 amino acids: CASSRDYRHEQYF. The CDR3, as DNA: TGTGCCAGCAGCCGGGACTATCGGCACGAGCAGTACTTC.

This clone has a handful of counts. V gene TRBV27 combines with J gene TRBJ2-7, with D hard to call. The CDR3 spans 12 residues. Deletions cut 2 bases from V and 5 bases from J, with 7 bases between. Germline V gene sequence: CDR1 MNHEY, CDR2 SMNVEV (reference sequence). CDR3 sequence: CASSLAGHEQYF. CDR3 DNA: TGTGCCAGCAGTTTAGCTGGCCACGAGCAGTACTTC.

This clone was detected a few times. The rearrangement joins TRBV27 to TRBJ2-1; TRBD1 aligns across 9 bases. The CDR3 has 15 residues. Germline loops: CDR1 MNHEY, CDR2 SMNVEV (reference sequence). Trimming took 4 bases from V and 1 from J; bases not matched to a gene: 2. The CDR3 region has the DNA TGTGCCAGCAGTTACAGGGGGCTTTCCTACAATGAGCAGTTCTTC. Its protein is CASSYRGLSYNEQFF.

This chain uses TRBV6-5 with TRBJ2-7; 9 positions agree with TRBD2. The germline CDR1 and CDR2 sequences are MNHEY and SVGAGI. The CDR3 has 15 residues. J gave up 0 bases and V 2 bases, and 2 bases lay outside the gene matches. CDR3 nucleotide sequence: TGTGCCAGCAGTTACGGCGGGGGGGCCTCCTACGAGCAGTACTTC. Translation gives CASSYGGGASYEQYF.

The chain uses TRBV27 and TRBJ2-3; the D gene is possibly TRBD2 (6 bases). Trimming shortened V by 4 bases and J by 2 bases, and 28 bases separated the two germline ends. The CDR3 has 20 residues. The V gene's germline CDR1 is MNHEY and CDR2 SMNVEV (reference sequence). The CDR3 bases are TGTGCCAGCAGTTACGGAATCAGTAACCTAAGGAGGGCCGTCACAGATACGCAGTATTTT. Translation gives CASSYGISNLRRAVTDTQYF.

J is TRBJ1-5 and V is TRBV28, with 9 bases that match TRBD1. Germline V gene lookup returns CDR1 MDHEN and CDR2 SYDVKM. J gave up 3 bases and V 6 bases, and 12 bases lay outside the gene matches. CDR3 length equals 17 residues. The CDR3, as DNA: TGTGCCAGCAGCGCTAAGGACAGGGGTTGGCCCAATCAGCCCCAGCATTTT. Its translation: CASSAKDRGWPNQPQHF.

The rearrangement joins TRBV10-1 to TRBJ2-2; D unresolved. Trimming removed 0 bases from V and 5 bases from J, with 7 bases in between. The CDR3 spans 14 residues. Germline V gene lookup returns CDR1 WNHNN and CDR2 SYGVQD (reference sequence). The CDR3 spells CASSESSLTGELFF. The CDR3 DNA sequence: TGCGCCAGCAGTGAGTCGAGCTTGACCGGGGAGCTGTTTTTT.

The chain uses TRBV29-1 and TRBJ2-1, with 11 bases identical to TRBD2. Germline V gene lookup returns CDR1 SQVTM and CDR2 ANQGSEA. The ends lost 7 bases at V and 7 bases at J; junction bases unmatched: 15. The CDR3 contains 16 residues. CDR3: CSARPLAGGPSNEQFF. As DNA, the CDR3 is TGCAGCGCCCGACCTTTAGCGGGGGGGCCGTCGAATGAGCAGTTCTTC.

CDR3 sequence (DNA): TGCGCCAGCAGCCAATTTAAGACTAGCGGGGGCAACCCCCGAGAGGGAGTCGAGACCCAGTACTTC. This encodes CASSQFKTSGGNPREGVETQYF. The rearrangement links TRBV4-3 to TRBJ2-5; the match to TRBD2 covers 12 bases. The CDR3 consists of 22 residues. Germline V gene data show CDR1 as LGHNA and CDR2 as YSLEER. The junction had 24 bases not matched to a gene; V was cut back by 2 bases and J by 5 bases.

The chain couples TRBV5-4 to TRBJ1-2; TRBD1 agrees at 8 bases. Germline CDR1 and CDR2: SGHNT and YYREEE (reference sequence). V trimming: 4 bases; J trimming: 5 bases; junction bases outside the gene matches: 7. The CDR3 runs 14 residues. The CDR3 DNA sequence: TGTGCCAGCAGCCCGGACAGGGCCCAGTATGGCTACACCTTC. This gives the protein CASSPDRAQYGYTF. The variable domain in full, completed from reference TRBV5-4 and TRBJ1-2, reads ETGVTQSPTHLIKTRGQQVTLRCSSQSGHNTVSWYQQALGQGPQFIFQYYREEENGRGNFPPRFSGLQFPNYSSELNVNALELDDSALYLCASSPDRAQYGYTFGSGTRLTVV.

The V gene is TRBV7-2, the J gene TRBJ1-2; D is unresolved. Germline CDR1 is SGHTA and CDR2 is FQGNSA. The CDR3 runs 13 residues. V was cut by 5 bases and J by 5 bases, with 12 bases left in between. The DNA for the CDR3 is TGTGCCAGCAGCCCACAGAGTTCTTATGGCTACACCTTC. This gives the protein CASSPQSSYGYTF.

V gene TRBV19 combines with J gene TRBJ2-7; 7 bases align to TRBD2. V lost 0 bases to trimming and J lost 6 bases; unmatched junction nucleotides: 8. The CDR3 is 15 residues long. Germline V gene sequence: CDR1 LNHDA, CDR2 SQIVND (reference sequence). CDR3 nucleotide sequence: TGTGCCAGTAGTATAGATCGAGCGGGATCCAGCGAGCAGTACTTC. Translating it yields CASSIDRAGSSEQYF.

The V and J genes are TRBV4-3 and TRBJ2-7; 9 bases fit TRBD1. CDR3 length equals 16 residues. The germline CDR1 and CDR2 sequences are LGHNA and YSLEER. With 3 bases clipped from V and 6 bases from J, the junction kept 12 bases outside the gene matches. The CDR3 nucleotides read TGCGCCAGCAGCCAGGCAACAGGGGGCCTCGATAGCGAGCAGTACTTC. Translating it yields CASSQATGGLDSEQYF.

The rearrangement links TRBV27 to TRBJ2-4, with D perhaps matching TRBD2 (5 bases). This CDR3 contains 12 residues. CDR1 and CDR2 (germline): MNHEY, SMNVEV (reference sequence). V lost 5 bases and J 9 bases, leaving 11 bases between the germline ends. Here the CDR3 reads CASSPDGGIQYF. CDR3 nucleotide sequence: TGTGCCAGCAGTCCCGATGGAGGCATTCAGTACTTC.

The chain has TRBV7-2 and TRBJ2-5, with D unclear. Germline CDR1 is SGHTA and CDR2 is FQGNSA. Trimming shortened V by 1 base and J by 11 bases, and 14 bases separated the two germline ends. The CDR3 totals 13 residues. CDR3 nucleotides: TGTGCCAGCAGCTTAGGTAGCCCCCTGGAGCAGTACTTC. Protein sequence: CASSLGSPLEQYF.

The chain links TRBV30 to TRBJ2-7, with 9 positions matching TRBD1. The CDR3 length is 14 residues. V shed 0 bases and J 5 bases; nucleotides not matched to a gene: 5. Germline lookup yields CDR1 GTSNPN and CDR2 SVGIG (reference sequence). CDR3 protein: CAWSVGTGSDEQYF. The CDR3 DNA sequence: TGTGCCTGGAGTGTGGGGACAGGGAGTGACGAGCAGTACTTC. The variable domain in full, completed from reference TRBV30 and TRBJ2-7, reads SQTIHQWPATLVQPVGSPLSLECTVEGTSNPNLYWYRQAAGRGLQLLFYSVGIGQISSEVPQNLSASRPQDRQFILSSKKLLLSDSGFYLCAWSVGTGSDEQYFGPGTRLTVT.

In DNA, the CDR3 is TGTGCCAGCATGGTTCAGGGCGAGCCCCAGCATTTT. It yields the protein CASMVQGEPQHF. This chain joins TRBV6-5 and TRBJ1-5; D may be TRBD1 (5 bases). From germline, CDR1 is MNHEY and CDR2 SVGAGI. The CDR3 length is 12 residues. V was cut by 7 bases and J by 8 bases, with 12 bases left in between.